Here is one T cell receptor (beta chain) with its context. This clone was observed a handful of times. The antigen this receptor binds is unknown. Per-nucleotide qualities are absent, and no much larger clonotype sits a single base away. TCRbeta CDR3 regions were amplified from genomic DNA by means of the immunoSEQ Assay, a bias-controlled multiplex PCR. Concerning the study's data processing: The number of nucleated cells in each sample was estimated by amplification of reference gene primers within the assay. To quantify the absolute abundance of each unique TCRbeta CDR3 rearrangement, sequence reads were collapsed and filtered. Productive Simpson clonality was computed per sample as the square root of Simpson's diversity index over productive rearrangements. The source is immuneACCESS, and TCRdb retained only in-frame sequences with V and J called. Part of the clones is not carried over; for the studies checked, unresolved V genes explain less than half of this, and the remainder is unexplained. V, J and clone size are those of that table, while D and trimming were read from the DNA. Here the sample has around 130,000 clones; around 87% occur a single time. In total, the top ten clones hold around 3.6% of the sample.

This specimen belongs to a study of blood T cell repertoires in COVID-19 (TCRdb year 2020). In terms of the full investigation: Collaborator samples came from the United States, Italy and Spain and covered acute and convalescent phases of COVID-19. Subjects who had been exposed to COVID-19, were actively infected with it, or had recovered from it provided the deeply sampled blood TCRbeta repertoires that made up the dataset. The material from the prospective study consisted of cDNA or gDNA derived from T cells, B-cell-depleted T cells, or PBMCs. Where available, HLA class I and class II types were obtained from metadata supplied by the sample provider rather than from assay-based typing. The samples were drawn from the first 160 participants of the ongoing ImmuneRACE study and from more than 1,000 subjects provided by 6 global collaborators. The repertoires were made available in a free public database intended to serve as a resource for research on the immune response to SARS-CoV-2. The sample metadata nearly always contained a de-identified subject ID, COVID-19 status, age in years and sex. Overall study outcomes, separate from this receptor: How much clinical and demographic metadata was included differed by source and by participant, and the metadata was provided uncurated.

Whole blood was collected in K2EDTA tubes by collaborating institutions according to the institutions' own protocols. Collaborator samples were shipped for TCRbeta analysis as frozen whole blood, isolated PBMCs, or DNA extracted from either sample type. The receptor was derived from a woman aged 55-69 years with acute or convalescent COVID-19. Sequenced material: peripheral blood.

The DNA sequence is given as TGTGCCAGCAGCTTGTCAGGGGGCTATGGCTACACCTTC. It codes for CASSLSGGYGYTF. The chain couples TRBV11-3 to TRBJ1-2; 7 of the junction bases match TRBD1. Relative to germline, V is missing 3 bases and J is missing 4 bases, with 2 bases of the junction outside any gene match. The cysteine opens and the phenylalanine closes a CDR3 of 13 amino acids. Kept here is only the CDR3 DNA, which spans 39 bases and is read in frame from base 1. The germline V gene encodes CDR1 SGHNT and CDR2 YENEEA.